The clone carrying this T cell receptor (beta chain) came up a few times. What it recognizes is unknown. These data come from a study of T cells after yellow fever vaccination. Whole-study findings and limits: In post-booster samples, most primary-vaccination clones reappeared (about 97% CD4, over 70% CD8). It was a weaker secondary response, yet one that peaked faster, at day 5 versus 15. One caveat is that FACS-sorted repertoires could contain abundant clonotypes contaminating from the bulk population.

CDR3 length equals 14 residues. V lost 0 bases, J lost 2 bases, and 4 bases lay in between. Germline V gene sequence: CDR1 LGHNA, CDR2 YSLEER. One entry per CDR3 protein, called by TCRdb with MiXCR from the 5' RACE reads. The data show approximately 550,000 distinct CDR3 sequences, around 21% seen once. The receptor's source is a man aged 25-40 years who received the YFV17D yellow fever vaccine. The chain links TRBV4-3 to TRBJ2-2; no reliable D call. This material consisted of PBMCs, taken 15 days after the yellow fever booster vaccination. The CDR3: CASSQELNTGELFF. CDR3 sequence (DNA): TGCGCCAGCAGCCAAGAGCTAAACACCGGGGAGCTGTTTTTT.